Listed here are 23 T cell receptor beta chains from one sample, sequenced in a study of beta chain features in type 1 diabetes. Study results and caveats: Shortening of TCRB CDR3s, moderate but significant, appeared in all four CD4+ subsets of Type 1 diabetes patients.

Which antigens these TCRs recognize remains unknown. The sequenced template was cDNA made from the entire isolated RNA. Sequenced by immunoSEQ multiplex PCR; TCRdb stores in-frame clones only, minus some. The sample yields a few hundred thousand clones, approximately 15% seen once. The sequencing sample was made of naive CD4+ T cells from blood. These receptors originate from a man aged 18-30 years with type 1 diabetes.

The chain joins TRBV7-9 to TRBJ1-2; D possibly corresponds to TRBD1 (5 bases). Trimming cost V 7 bases and J 8 bases, with 11 bases left between them. Germline V gene lookup returns CDR1 SEHNR and CDR2 FQNEAQ (reference sequence). The CDR3 spans 11 residues. CDR3 amino acids: CASKREGGYTF. The CDR3 nucleotides read TGTGCCAGCAAAAGGGAGGGGGGCTACACCTTC. The whole variable domain, filled in from reference TRBV7-9 and TRBJ1-2, reads DTGVSQNPRHKITKRGQNVTFRCDPISEHNRLYWYRQTLGQGPEFLTYFQNEAQLEKSRLLSDRFSAERPKGSFSTLEIQRTEQGDSAMYLCASKREGGYTFGSGTRLTVV.

This chain connects TRBV28 to TRBJ1-1; D is uncertain. V was shortened by 4 bases and J by 6 bases, with 9 bases between the two germline ends. CDR3 length: 12 amino acids. Germline V gives CDR1 MDHEN, CDR2 SYDVKM. CDR3 DNA: TGTGCCAGCAGTTCTATATTTCCTGAAGCTTTCTTT. This sequence encodes CASSSIFPEAFF.

V usage is TRBV6-4 and J usage is TRBJ2-7, with TRBD1 matching 9 bases. The germline CDR1 and CDR2 sequences are MRHNA and SNTAGT. The CDR3 consists of 13 residues. J lost 5 bases, V lost 4 bases, and 3 bases had no gene match. The CDR3 region has the DNA TGTGCCAGCAGTGGACAGGGGGAGGACGAGCAGTACTTC. It codes for CASSGQGEDEQYF.

The table lists this clone with a few counts. The chain employs TRBV7-2 and TRBJ2-3; 7 positions match TRBD2. Germline V gene data show CDR1 as SGHTA and CDR2 as FQGNSA. The CDR3 has 16 residues. V lost 1 base, J lost 2 bases, and 6 bases stayed unmatched. In DNA form, the CDR3 reads TGTGCCAGCAGCTTAGGTGTTAGCGGGTTCACAGATACGCAGTATTTT. This translates into CASSLGVSGFTDTQYF.

This clone came up a few times. The CDR3 region is CAWSLGGANEQFF. The CDR3 coding sequence is TGTGCCTGGAGTCTTGGCGGGGCTAATGAGCAGTTCTTC. The chain has TRBV30 and TRBJ2-1, with D perhaps matching TRBD2 (6 bases). Germline V CDR1 and CDR2: GTSNPN, SVGIG (reference sequence). V lost 2 bases and J 7 bases, leaving 12 bases between the germline ends. The CDR3 is 13 residues long.

This clone was counted between two and nine times. The chain has TRBV11-2 and TRBJ2-3, with D unresolved. Germline CDR1 reads SGHAT; CDR2 reads FQNNGV. The CDR3 spans 13 residues. V was trimmed by 4 bases and J by 1 base, leaving 6 bases between them. CDR3 region: CASSSPGTDTQYF. The CDR3 DNA follows: TGTGCCAGCAGCTCCCCTGGCACAGATACGCAGTATTTT.

This clone occurred a few times. CDR3 amino acids: CAWSVLVNTGELFF. The CDR3 coding sequence is TGTGCCTGGAGTGTACTGGTCAACACCGGGGAGCTGTTTTTT. The chain carries TRBV30 and TRBJ2-2; the D is unclear. CDR1 GTSNPN and CDR2 SVGIG come from the germline V gene (reference sequence). The CDR3 is made up of 14 amino acids. V was clipped by 0 bases and J by 2 bases, with 7 bases between them. The whole variable domain, filled in from reference TRBV30 and TRBJ2-2, reads SQTIHQWPATLVQPVGSPLSLECTVEGTSNPNLYWYRQAAGRGLQLLFYSVGIGQISSEVPQNLSASRPQDRQFILSSKKLLLSDSGFYLCAWSVLVNTGELFFGEGSRLTVL.

This clone was detected only a few times. This sequence joins TRBV19 and TRBJ2-6; unclear D gene. CDR1 and CDR2 (germline): LNHDA, SQIVND (reference sequence). This CDR3 region has 14 residues. The V and J ends lost 3 bases and 3 bases respectively, with 6 bases between them. The CDR3 DNA reads TGTGCCAGTAGTATTTATCGTGGGGCCAACGTCCTGACTTTC. Its protein product is CASSIYRGANVLTF. The full variable domain, its missing parts supplied by reference TRBV19 and TRBJ2-6, is DGGITQSPKYLFRKEGQNVTLSCEQNLNHDAMYWYRQDPGQGLRLIYYSQIVNDFQKGDIAEGYSVSREKKESFPLTVTSAQKNPTAFYLCASSIYRGANVLTFGAGSRLTVL.

This chain connects TRBV27 to TRBJ2-3; D is ambiguous. Germline-derived CDR1 and CDR2 are MNHEY and SMNVEV (reference sequence). The V end was cut by 5 bases, the J end by 2 bases, with 11 bases between. The CDR3 sequence is 14 residues long. The CDR3 sequence: CASSRLTLTDTQYF. CDR3 in DNA: TGTGCCAGCAGTCGCCTAACCCTCACAGATACGCAGTATTTT.

This clone has more than one count but fewer than ten. This chain joins TRBV5-1 and TRBJ2-3, with 12 bases matching TRBD2. The germline gives CDR1 SGHRS, CDR2 YFSETQ. Trimming cost V 0 bases and J 2 bases; bases outside gene matches: 7. The CDR3 consists of 18 residues. DNA for the CDR3: TGCGCCAGCAGCTTGGAGGCGCTAGCGGGAGGGTACACAGATACGCAGTATTTT. It yields the protein CASSLEALAGGYTDTQYF.

The chain uses TRBV18 and TRBJ2-5, with D possibly being TRBD2 (5 bases). This CDR3 contains 18 residues. Looked up from germline, CDR1 is KGHSH and CDR2 is LQKENI. Trimming left V 1 base short and J 2 bases short, with 20 bases between. CDR3 nucleotide sequence: TGTGCCAGCTCACCACAGATTTCGGCTCGGACTCCACAAGAGACCCAGTACTTC. Translated: CASSPQISARTPQETQYF. Variable domain in full (rest from reference TRBV18 and TRBJ2-5): NAGVMQNPRHLVRRRGQEARLRCSPMKGHSHVYWYRQLPEEGLKFMVYLQKENIIDESGMPKERFSAEFPKEGPSILRIQQVVRGDSAAYFCASSPQISARTPQETQYFGPGTRLLVL.

This clone was observed a few times. The chain carries TRBV13 and TRBJ2-7, with 12 bases fitting TRBD2. Looked up from germline, CDR1 is PRHDT and CDR2 is FYEKMQ (reference sequence). CDR3 length: 16 amino acids. With 4 bases clipped from V and 3 bases from J, the junction kept 7 bases outside the gene matches. The CDR3 nucleotides read TGTGCCAGCAGCTCGGGAACTAGCGGGGGGTACTACGAGCAGTACTTC. It specifies CASSSGTSGGYYEQYF.

This clone was recorded a few times. This chain connects TRBV7-2 to TRBJ2-7, with 10 bases that match TRBD2. Germline assignment: CDR1 SGHTA and CDR2 FQGNSA. The CDR3 has 17 amino acids. V trimming: 5 bases; J trimming: 3 bases; junction bases outside the gene matches: 13. Here the CDR3 DNA reads TGTGCCAGCAGCCGCAGGCGGAAAGCGGGGGGGAACTACGAGCAGTACTTC. Translating it yields CASSRRRKAGGNYEQYF.

The rearrangement links TRBV18 to TRBJ1-5; TRBD1 agrees at 7 bases. The CDR3 extends over 15 amino acids. The V and J ends lost 6 bases and 8 bases, in that order; junction bases with no gene match: 13. CDR1 is KGHSH, CDR2 LQKENI, per germline. As DNA, the CDR3 is TGTGCCAGCTCCCCCCTGGAAGGGGGCTTCGAGCCCCAGCATTTT. Its protein product is CASSPLEGGFEPQHF.

This clone has only a few counts. The chain is built from TRBV2 and TRBJ1-2, with D hard to call. CDR1 SNHLY and CDR2 FYNNEI come from the germline V gene. V was shortened by 2 bases and J by 5 bases, with 3 bases between the two germline ends. The CDR3 runs 11 residues. CDR3 in amino acids: CASSEQYGYTF. For the CDR3, the DNA is TGTGCCAGCAGTGAACAGTATGGCTACACCTTC.

This clone was recorded once. The chain carries TRBV18 and TRBJ2-1; tentatively, D is TRBD2 (6 bases). The CDR3 runs 15 residues. Germline-derived CDR1 and CDR2 are KGHSH and LQKENI. V lost 2 bases and J 4 bases, leaving 12 bases between the germline ends. In nucleotides, the CDR3 is TGTGCCAGCTCACCAAGGGACTCGGGGTACAATGAGCAGTTCTTC. Encoded protein: CASSPRDSGYNEQFF.

This chain connects TRBV7-2 to TRBJ1-6; D is ambiguous. Trimming removed 1 base from V and 6 bases from J, with 10 bases in between. CDR3 size: 15 residues. Germline V gene data show CDR1 as SGHTA and CDR2 as FQGNSA. CDR3 bases: TGTGCCAGCAGCTTAGGCGTGTCCCTTAATTCACCCCTCCACTTT. This gives the protein CASSLGVSLNSPLHF.

The chain couples TRBV7-2 to TRBJ2-7, with 8 bases that match TRBD2. The CDR3 is 15 residues long. Trimming removed 4 bases from V and 2 bases from J; junction bases left unmatched: 7. Germline V CDR1 and CDR2: SGHTA, FQGNSA. The CDR3 nucleotides read TGTGCCAGCAGCTCCGGACTAGCTAGTGCCTACGAGCAGTACTTC. It encodes CASSSGLASAYEQYF.

The rearrangement joins TRBV25-1 to TRBJ2-7; D not certain. V lost 0 bases and J lost 6, with 3 bases in between. The CDR3 length is 11 residues. Germline CDR1 reads MGHDK; CDR2 reads SYGVNS. The CDR3 DNA follows: TGTGCCAGCAGTGAATATAGCGAGCAGTACTTC. This codes for CASSEYSEQYF.

This clone has more than one count but fewer than ten. The rearrangement links TRBV28 to TRBJ2-4, with TRBD1 matching over 7 bases. This CDR3 is 15 amino acids long. Germline-derived CDR1 and CDR2 are MDHEN and SYDVKM. V shed 5 bases and J 4 bases; nucleotides not matched to a gene: 8. CDR3 loop: CASSLTGQLKNIQYF. The CDR3, as DNA: TGTGCCAGCAGTCTAACGGGACAGTTAAAAAACATTCAGTACTTC.

The V gene is TRBV29-1, the J gene TRBJ2-1, with 14 bases matching TRBD2. This CDR3 is 20 amino acids long. After removal of 4 bases from V and 1 base from J, the junction contained 15 bases not matched to a gene. Looked up from germline, CDR1 is SQVTM and CDR2 is ANQGSEA. CDR3 nucleotide sequence: TGCAGCGTTGGAGGGGAAAGAGGGACTAGCGGGGGTTGGTCCTACAATGAGCAGTTCTTC. Residues: CSVGGERGTSGGWSYNEQFF.

V is TRBV5-1 and J is TRBJ1-4, with 7 nucleotides matching TRBD1. This CDR3 comprises 14 residues. Per germline, CDR1 SGHRS and CDR2 YFSETQ. With 7 bases clipped from V and 6 bases from J, the junction kept 9 bases outside the gene matches. CDR3: CASGPTGRDEKLFF. CDR3 bases: TGCGCCAGCGGCCCGACAGGGAGAGATGAAAAACTGTTTTTT. Full variable domain (rest looked up from reference TRBV5-1 and TRBJ1-4): KAGVTQTPRYLIKTRGQQVTLSCSPISGHRSVSWYQQTPGQGLQFLFEYFSETQRNKGNFPGRFSGRQFSNSRSEMNVSTLELGDSALYLCASGPTGRDEKLFFGSGTQLSVL.

This sequence joins TRBV30 and TRBJ2-3; D unclear. The CDR3 has 13 amino acids. The V gene lost 0 bases and the J gene lost 6 bases, with 10 bases spanning the gap. Germline CDR1 GTSNPN, CDR2 SVGIG (reference sequence). This CDR3 is CAWSVGSEDTQYF. In DNA, the CDR3 is TGTGCCTGGAGTGTAGGTTCGGAGGATACGCAGTATTTT.